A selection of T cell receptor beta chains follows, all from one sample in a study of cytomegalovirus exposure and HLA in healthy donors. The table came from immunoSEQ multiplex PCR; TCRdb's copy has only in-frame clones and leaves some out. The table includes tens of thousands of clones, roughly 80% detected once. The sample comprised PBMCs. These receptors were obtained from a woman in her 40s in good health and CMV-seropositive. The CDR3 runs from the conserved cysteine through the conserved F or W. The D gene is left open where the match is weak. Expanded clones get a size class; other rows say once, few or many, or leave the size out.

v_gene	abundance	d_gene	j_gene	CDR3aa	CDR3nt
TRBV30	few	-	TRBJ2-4	CAWSVSRAKNIQYF	TGTGCCTGGAGTGTCTCGCGAGCCAAAAACATTCAGTACTTC
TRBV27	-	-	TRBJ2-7	CASSLAVSYEQYF	TGTGCCAGCAGTTTGGCAGTTTCATACGAGCAGTACTTC
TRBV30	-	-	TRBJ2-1	CAWSVSAGNEQFF	TGTGCCTGGAGTGTAAGCGCGGGCAATGAGCAGTTCTTC
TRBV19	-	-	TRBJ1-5	CASSIDLGRDQPQHF	TGTGCCAGTAGTATAGATCTTGGGAGGGATCAGCCCCAGCATTTT
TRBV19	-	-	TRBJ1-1	CASSIDTLANTEAFF	TGTGCCAGTAGTATAGACACACTAGCGAACACTGAAGCTTTCTTT
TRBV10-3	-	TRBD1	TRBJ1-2	CAISGTTGATEANYGYTF	TGTGCCATCAGTGGAACGACAGGGGCCACTGAAGCTAACTATGGCTACACCTTC
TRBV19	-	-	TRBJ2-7	CASSVRGYEQYF	TGTGCCAGTAGTGTCAGGGGCTACGAGCAGTACTTC
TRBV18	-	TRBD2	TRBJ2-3	CASSPPRGVGATDTQYF	TGTGCCAGCTCACCCCCTCGGGGGGTAGGCGCAACGGATACGCAGTATTTT
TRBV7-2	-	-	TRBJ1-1	CASSFVRGSEAFF	TGTGCCAGCAGCTTCGTAAGGGGCTCTGAAGCTTTCTTT
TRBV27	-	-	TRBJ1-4	CASSPQPRGEKLFF	TGTGCCAGCAGTCCCCAGCCACGGGGAGAAAAACTGTTTTTT
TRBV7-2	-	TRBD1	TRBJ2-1	CASSLGEDRGRFNEQFF	TGTGCCAGCAGCTTAGGGGAGGACAGGGGGCGATTCAATGAGCAGTTCTTC
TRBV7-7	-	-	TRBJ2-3	CASSLTLRDTQYF	TGTGCCAGCAGCTTAACTCTTCGAGATACGCAGTATTTT
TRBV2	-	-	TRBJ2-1	CASTSDSYNEQFF	TGTGCCAGCACCTCGGACAGCTACAATGAGCAGTTCTTC
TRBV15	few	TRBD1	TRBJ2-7	CATSRDPGQGYEQYF	TGTGCCACCAGCAGAGATCCTGGACAGGGCTACGAGCAGTACTTC
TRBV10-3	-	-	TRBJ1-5	CAISEGGGGPQHF	TGTGCCATCAGTGAGGGGGGCGGTGGGCCCCAGCATTTT
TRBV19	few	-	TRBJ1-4	CASSNPGGVGEKLFF	TGTGCCAGTAGTAACCCAGGAGGGGTCGGGGAAAAACTGTTTTTT
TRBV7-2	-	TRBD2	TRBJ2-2	CASRHTSGGAMGTGELFF	TGTGCCAGCAGACATACTAGCGGGGGGGCCATGGGCACCGGGGAGCTGTTTTTT
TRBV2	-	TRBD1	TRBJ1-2	CASSETGANYGYTF	TGTGCCAGCAGCGAGACAGGGGCCAACTATGGCTACACCTTC
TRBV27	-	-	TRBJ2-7	CASSLSGNGAYEQYF	TGTGCCAGCAGTTTATCAGGGAACGGGGCCTACGAGCAGTACTTC
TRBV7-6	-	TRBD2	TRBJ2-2	CASSFVLAGGRTTGELFF	TGTGCCAGCAGCTTTGTACTAGCGGGGGGTCGGACCACCGGGGAGCTGTTTTTT
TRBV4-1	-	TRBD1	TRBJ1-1	CASSQVSLTGVNTEAFF	TGCGCCAGCAGCCAAGTCTCCTTAACAGGGGTGAACACTGAAGCTTTCTTT
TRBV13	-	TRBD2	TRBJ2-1	CASSWTSGGEQFF	TGTGCCAGCAGCTGGACTAGCGGGGGTGAGCAGTTCTTC